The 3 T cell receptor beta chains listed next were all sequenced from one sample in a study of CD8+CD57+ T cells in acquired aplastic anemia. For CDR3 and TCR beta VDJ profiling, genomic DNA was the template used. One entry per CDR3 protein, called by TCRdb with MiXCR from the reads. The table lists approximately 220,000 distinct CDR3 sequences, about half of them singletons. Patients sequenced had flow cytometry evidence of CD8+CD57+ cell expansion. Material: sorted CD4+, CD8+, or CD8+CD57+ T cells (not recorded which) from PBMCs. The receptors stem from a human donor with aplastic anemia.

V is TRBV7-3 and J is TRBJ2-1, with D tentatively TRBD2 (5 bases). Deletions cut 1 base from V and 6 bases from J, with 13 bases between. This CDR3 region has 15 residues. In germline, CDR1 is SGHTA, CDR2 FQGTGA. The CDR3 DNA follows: TGTGCCAGCAGCTTAATTAGCGAGGTCGGCAATGAGCAGTTCTTC. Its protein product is CASSLISEVGNEQFF.

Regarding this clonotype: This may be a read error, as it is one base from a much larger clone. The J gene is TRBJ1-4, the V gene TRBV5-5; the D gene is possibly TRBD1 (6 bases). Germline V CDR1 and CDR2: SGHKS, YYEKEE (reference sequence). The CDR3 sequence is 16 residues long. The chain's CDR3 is CAGSLKGQGTNEKLFF. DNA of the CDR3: TGTGCCGGCAGCCTTAAGGGGCAGGGGACTAATGAAAAACTGTTTTTT. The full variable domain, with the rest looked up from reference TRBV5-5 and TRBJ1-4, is DAGVTQSPTHLIKTRGQQVTLRCSPISGHKSVSWYQQVLGQGPQFIFQYYEKEERGRGNFPDRFSARQFPNYSSELNVNALLLGDSALYLCAGSLKGQGTNEKLFFGSGTQLSVL.

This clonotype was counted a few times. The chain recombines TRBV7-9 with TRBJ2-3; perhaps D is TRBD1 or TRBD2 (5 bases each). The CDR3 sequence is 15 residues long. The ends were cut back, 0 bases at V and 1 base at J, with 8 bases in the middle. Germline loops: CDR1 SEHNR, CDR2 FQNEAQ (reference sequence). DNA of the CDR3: TGTGCCAGCAGCTTAGCAGTGGGGGGCACAGATACGCAGTATTTT. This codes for CASSLAVGGTDTQYF.